A selection of T cell receptor beta chains follows, all from one sample in a study of blood T cell repertoires in COVID-19. Here immunoSEQ multiplex PCR was the method, and the copy in TCRdb shows in-frame clones only, minus some. This sample yields 75,000 to 90,000 clones, of which about 85% are seen a single time; under 20% belongs to the top ten. The sample consisted of peripheral blood. Receptor source: a man aged 80 or over with active or convalescent COVID-19. The CDR3 runs from the conserved cysteine through the conserved F or W. The D gene is left open where the match is weak. Some rows mark clone size as missing; the rest say once, few, many or name a class of expanded clone.

d_gene: TRBD2; len: 19; j_gene: TRBJ2-3; abundance: -; v_gene: TRBV2; CDR3aa: CASSNTRTSGRAWVDTQYF; CDR3nt: TGTGCCAGCAGTAACACGAGAACTAGCGGGAGGGCCTGGGTAGATACGCAGTATTTT
d_gene: -; len: 16; j_gene: TRBJ1-3; abundance: -; v_gene: TRBV11-3; CDR3aa: CASSLGTGYFGNTIYF; CDR3nt: TGTGCCAGCAGCTTAGGAACAGGGTACTTTGGAAACACCATATATTTT
d_gene: -; len: 14; j_gene: TRBJ1-2; abundance: once; v_gene: TRBV19; CDR3aa: CASSRGTGRYGYTF; CDR3nt: TGTGCCAGTAGTCGAGGTACAGGACGTTATGGCTACACCTTC
d_gene: TRBD2; len: 16; j_gene: TRBJ2-6; abundance: -; v_gene: TRBV28; CDR3aa: CASSFTGGGGANVLTF; CDR3nt: TGTGCCAGCAGTTTCACGGGGGGAGGAGGGGCCAACGTCCTGACTTTC
d_gene: -; len: 14; j_gene: TRBJ2-2; abundance: -; v_gene: TRBV7-2; CDR3aa: CASSLAGPTGELFF; CDR3nt: TGTGCCAGCAGCTTAGCGGGCCCCACCGGGGAGCTGTTTTTT
d_gene: -; len: 17; j_gene: TRBJ1-2; abundance: -; v_gene: TRBV5-5; CDR3aa: CASSLSPGRVEFYGYTF; CDR3nt: TGTGCCAGCAGCTTAAGTCCAGGGCGTGTCGAATTCTATGGCTACACCTTC
d_gene: TRBD1; len: 15; j_gene: TRBJ2-3; abundance: -; v_gene: TRBV2; CDR3aa: CASSHDRGYTDTQYF; CDR3nt: TGTGCCAGCAGCCACGACAGGGGATACACAGATACGCAGTATTTT
d_gene: -; len: 15; j_gene: TRBJ1-3; abundance: -; v_gene: TRBV6-2/TRBV6-3; CDR3aa: CASSYPPSSGNTIYF; CDR3nt: TGTGCCAGCAGTTACCCTCCCAGCTCTGGAAACACCATATATTTT
d_gene: -; len: 15; j_gene: TRBJ2-2; abundance: -; v_gene: TRBV24-1; CDR3aa: CATSDVTSNTGELFF; CDR3nt: TGTGCCACCAGTGATGTAACATCGAACACCGGGGAGCTGTTTTTT
d_gene: -; len: 14; j_gene: TRBJ1-1; abundance: -; v_gene: TRBV21-1; CDR3aa: CASSKRRGRTEAFF; CDR3nt: TGTGCCAGCAGCAAAAGGAGGGGCCGGACTGAAGCTTTCTTT